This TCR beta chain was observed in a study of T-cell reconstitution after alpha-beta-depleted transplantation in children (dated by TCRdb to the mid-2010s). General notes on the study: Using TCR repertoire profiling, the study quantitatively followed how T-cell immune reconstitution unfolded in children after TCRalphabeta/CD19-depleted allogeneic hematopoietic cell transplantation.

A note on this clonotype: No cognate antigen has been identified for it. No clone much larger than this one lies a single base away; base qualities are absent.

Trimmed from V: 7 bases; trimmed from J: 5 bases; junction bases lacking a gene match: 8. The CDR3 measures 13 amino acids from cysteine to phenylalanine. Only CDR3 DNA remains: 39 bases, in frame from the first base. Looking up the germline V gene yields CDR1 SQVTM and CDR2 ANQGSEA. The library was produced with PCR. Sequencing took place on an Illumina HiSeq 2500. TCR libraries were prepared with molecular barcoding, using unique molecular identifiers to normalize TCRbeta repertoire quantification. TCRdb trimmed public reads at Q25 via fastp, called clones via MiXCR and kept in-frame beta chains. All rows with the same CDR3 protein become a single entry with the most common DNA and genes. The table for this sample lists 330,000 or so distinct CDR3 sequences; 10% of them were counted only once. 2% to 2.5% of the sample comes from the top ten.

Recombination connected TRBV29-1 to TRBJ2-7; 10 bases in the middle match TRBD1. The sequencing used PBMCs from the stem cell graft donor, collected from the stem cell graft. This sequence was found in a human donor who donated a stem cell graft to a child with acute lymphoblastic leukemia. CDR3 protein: CSAPGTGVHEQYF. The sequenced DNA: TGCAGCGCCCCCGGGACAGGGGTCCACGAGCAGTACTTC.